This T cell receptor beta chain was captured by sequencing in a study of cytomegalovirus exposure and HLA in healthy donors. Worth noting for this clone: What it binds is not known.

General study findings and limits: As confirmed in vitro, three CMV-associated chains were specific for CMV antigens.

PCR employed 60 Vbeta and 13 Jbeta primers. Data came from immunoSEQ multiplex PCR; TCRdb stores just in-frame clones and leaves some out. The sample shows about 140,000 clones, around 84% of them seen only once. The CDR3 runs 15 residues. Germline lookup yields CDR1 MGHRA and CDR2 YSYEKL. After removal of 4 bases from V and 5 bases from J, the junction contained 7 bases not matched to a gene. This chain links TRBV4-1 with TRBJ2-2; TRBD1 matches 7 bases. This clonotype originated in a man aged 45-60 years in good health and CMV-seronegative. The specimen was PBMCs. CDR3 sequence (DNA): TGCGCCAGCAGCCGACAGGGAGTCGGAACCGGGGAGCTGTTTTTT. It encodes CASSRQGVGTGELFF.